This paragraph reports one TCR beta chain. These data originate in a study of control samples from healthy donors and cancer patients. Germline V gene lookup returns CDR1 SGHRS and CDR2 YFSETQ. J was trimmed by 6 bases and V by 4 bases; bases with no gene match: 5. The CDR3 is 14 residues long. Libraries were prepared by immunoSEQ multiplex PCR; TCRdb keeps only in-frame clonotypes and omits some of them. The repertoire has some 140,000 clones, roughly nine tenths of them found once; the top ten carry approximately 9%. The clonotype was recovered from a woman aged 25 to 39 in good health. The material sequenced was blood. The V call is TRBV5-1, the J call TRBJ1-1; 11 nucleotides line up with TRBD1. The chain's CDR3 is CASSRGQGGSEAFF. The CDR3 DNA reads as TGCGCCAGCAGCAGGGGACAGGGGGGCTCTGAAGCTTTCTTT.